This is a list of T cell receptor beta chains from one sample in a study of blood T cells in healthy people across ages. TCRdb used MiXCR to reprocess the 5' RACE reads, holding one entry per CDR3 protein. The data contain some 760,000 distinct CDR3 sequences, around a quarter of them seen just once; the ten biggest clones take up around 3.6%. This same sample was also taken into another study, of T cells of mothers and their children.

The sequencing sample was made of blood. These receptors were obtained from a boy younger than 18 in good health. CDR3s include the opening cysteine and the closing phenylalanine or tryptophan. Fields, in order: D gene, J gene, clone size, V gene, CDR3 protein, CDR3 DNA. D genes are given only for firm matches. Only part of the rows carry a size: once, few, many, or a class if the clone is expanded.

>-|TRBJ1-5|few|TRBV4-3
CASSQDRAARGQPQHF
TGCGCCAGCAGCCAAGATCGTGCAGCGAGGGGTCAGCCCCAGCATTTT
>TRBD1|TRBJ1-4|few|TRBV12-3/TRBV12-4
CASGDPTGNNEKLFF
TGTGCCAGCGGGGACCCGACAGGGAATAATGAAAAACTGTTTTTT
>TRBD1|TRBJ2-5|-|TRBV3-1
CASSQAAGGAETQYF
TGTGCCAGCAGCCAAGCGGCAGGGGGCGCGGAGACCCAGTACTTC
>-|TRBJ2-1|few|TRBV18
CASSTAGSSYNEQFF
TGTGCCAGCTCAACCGCAGGGAGCTCCTACAATGAGCAGTTCTTC
>TRBD1|TRBJ2-7|few|TRBV12-3/TRBV12-4
CASRSGTVSSYEQYF
TGTGCCAGCAGATCCGGGACAGTGAGCTCCTACGAGCAGTACTTC
>TRBD1|TRBJ1-1|few|TRBV4-1
CASSQDLVGTGVTEAFF
TGCGCCAGCAGCCAAGATCTAGTCGGGACAGGGGTCACTGAAGCTTTCTTT
>-|TRBJ2-7|-|TRBV29-1
CSVEFWSYF
TGCAGCGTTGAATTCTGGTCGTACTTC
>TRBD2|TRBJ2-5|-|TRBV27
CASSSQLAGEQETQYF
TGTGCCAGCAGTTCCCAACTAGCGGGGGAACAAGAGACCCAGTACTTC
>-|TRBJ1-1|-|TRBV7-9
CASSYSMNTEAFF
TGTGCCAGCAGCTACAGCATGAACACTGAAGCTTTCTTT
>-|TRBJ1-4|-|TRBV12-3/TRBV12-4
CASSLIVEKLFF
TGTGCCAGCAGTTTAATTGTTGAAAAACTGTTTTTT
>-|TRBJ1-1|-|TRBV29-1
CSADPYTEAFF
TGCAGCGCTGACCCATACACTGAAGCTTTCTTT
>-|TRBJ2-7|few|TRBV3-1
CASSHGGRSYSYEQYF
TGTGCCAGCAGCCACGGGGGACGGTCGTACTCCTACGAGCAGTACTTC
>-|TRBJ1-1|few|TRBV7-9
CASSLAPSMNTEAFF
TGTGCCAGCAGCTTAGCGCCTTCTATGAACACTGAAGCTTTCTTT
>TRBD1|TRBJ1-4|few|TRBV28
CASSRTGSPTNEKLFF
TGTGCCAGCAGTAGGACAGGGAGTCCAACTAATGAAAAACTGTTTTTT
>TRBD2|TRBJ2-5|many|TRBV2
CASGGPSGGEETQYF
TGTGCCAGCGGGGGGCCTAGCGGGGGGGAAGAGACCCAGTACTTC
>TRBD1|TRBJ1-2|few|TRBV20-1
CSAAGTGVNYGYTF
TGCAGTGCGGCCGGGACAGGGGTTAACTATGGCTACACCTTC
>-|TRBJ2-1|-|TRBV19
CASSIAGVGNEQFF
TGTGCCAGTAGTATAGCGGGAGTCGGCAATGAGCAGTTCTTC
>-|TRBJ1-5|few|TRBV7-2
CASSFMRGSNQPQHF
TGTGCCAGCAGCTTCATGCGGGGGAGCAATCAGCCCCAGCATTTT
>-|TRBJ2-5|few|TRBV25-1
CASSGPGGDQETQYF
TGTGCCAGCAGTGGTCCGGGGGGCGATCAAGAGACCCAGTACTTC
>-|TRBJ2-3|few|TRBV11-2
CASSLPRENTQYF
TGTGCCAGCAGCTTACCCCGGGAAAATACGCAGTATTTT
>TRBD1|TRBJ2-5|-|TRBV28
CASNAPDRSGETQYF
TGTGCCAGCAACGCTCCGGACAGGTCGGGGGAGACCCAGTACTTC
>TRBD2|TRBJ2-1|few|TRBV5-1
CASSELAGAPNEQFF
TGCGCCAGCAGCGAACTAGCGGGAGCCCCCAATGAGCAGTTCTTC
>-|TRBJ2-6|few|TRBV7-2
CASSYRELGANVLTF
TGTGCCAGCAGCTATAGGGAGCTTGGGGCCAACGTCCTGACTTTC
>TRBD2|TRBJ2-7|few|TRBV13
CASSSGLAGGPYEQYF
TGTGCCAGCAGCTCGGGACTAGCGGGAGGGCCCTACGAGCAGTACTTC
>TRBD2|TRBJ2-7|few|TRBV7-2
CASSLATAGGYEQYF
TGTGCCAGCAGCTTAGCGACGGCGGGGGGGTATGAGCAGTACTTC
>-|TRBJ2-3|-|TRBV28
CAAEGSQEHYTQYF
TGTGCCGCGGAGGGGTCCCAGGAACACTATACGCAGTATTTT
>TRBD2|TRBJ2-7|-|TRBV29-1
CSVIAGSSYEQYF
TGCAGCGTAATAGCGGGAAGCTCCTACGAGCAGTACTTC
>TRBD2|TRBJ2-3|-|TRBV18
CASSLVTSGGSTDTQYF
TGTGCCAGCTCACTCGTGACTAGCGGGGGAAGCACAGATACGCAGTATTTT
>-|TRBJ2-2|-|TRBV6-2/TRBV6-3
CASSHPGRTGELFF
TGTGCCAGCAGCCACCCCGGACGCACCGGGGAGCTGTTTTTT
>TRBD1|TRBJ2-1|few|TRBV2
CASSEAWGQGDSSSYNEQFF
TGTGCCAGCAGTGAAGCGTGGGGACAGGGGGACTCAAGCTCCTACAATGAGCAGTTCTTC
>-|TRBJ2-7|-|TRBV21-1
CASTLRGQGAVEQYF
TGTGCCAGCACACTCCGGGGACAGGGGGCTGTCGAGCAGTACTTC
>TRBD2|TRBJ2-3|-|TRBV5-6
CASSLELAGGPTGTDTQYF
TGTGCCAGCAGCTTGGAACTAGCGGGAGGGCCCACTGGCACAGATACGCAGTATTTT
>-|TRBJ2-2|few|TRBV6-1
CASSEQGNGELFF
TGTGCCAGCAGTGAACAGGGGAACGGGGAGCTGTTTTTT
>-|TRBJ2-1|few|TRBV20-1
CSARRGEGTVSSYNEQFF
TGCAGTGCTAGGCGGGGGGAGGGGACAGTGAGCTCCTACAATGAGCAGTTCTTC
>-|TRBJ2-1|few|TRBV28
CASRPSWDEQFF
TGTGCCAGCAGACCTTCCTGGGATGAGCAGTTCTTC
>-|TRBJ2-3|-|TRBV15
CATKRRATDTQYF
TGTGCCACCAAACGGAGAGCCACAGATACGCAGTATTTT
>TRBD2|TRBJ2-1|-|TRBV7-9
CASSLVLAGTYNEQFF
TGTGCCAGCAGCTTAGTACTAGCGGGAACCTACAATGAGCAGTTCTTC
>TRBD1|TRBJ2-7|-|TRBV2
CASRTGTGASYEQHF
TGTGCCAGCAGAACCGGGACAGGGGCATCCTACGAGCAGCACTTC
>-|TRBJ2-7|-|TRBV6-5
CASSSVGGYEQYF
TGTGCCAGCAGTTCCGTAGGAGGCTACGAGCAGTACTTC
>-|TRBJ2-1|-|TRBV6-2/TRBV6-3
CASSYEDGAYNEQFF
TGTGCCAGCAGTTACGAGGACGGTGCCTACAATGAGCAGTTCTTC
>-|TRBJ2-1|-|TRBV12-3/TRBV12-4
CASSPGTLAYNEQFF
TGTGCCAGCAGTCCCGGGACACTAGCCTACAATGAGCAGTTCTTC
>TRBD2|TRBJ2-5|few|TRBV9
CASSVVGTSGRETQYF
TGTGCCAGCAGCGTTGTCGGGACTAGCGGAAGAGAGACCCAGTACTTT
>-|TRBJ2-1|-|TRBV2
CASNLRDEQFF
TGTGCCAGCAACCTCCGGGATGAGCAGTTCTTC
>TRBD1|TRBJ2-7|few|TRBV27
CASSLRDSNYEQYF
TGTGCCAGCAGTTTAAGGGACAGCAACTACGAGCAGTACTTC
>-|TRBJ2-5|-|TRBV29-1
CSVVSKQETQYF
TGCAGCGTTGTATCTAAGCAAGAGACCCAGTACTTC
>-|TRBJ2-7|-|TRBV27
CASSLFPPYEQYF
TGTGCCAGCAGTTTATTCCCACCCTACGAGCAGTACTTC
>-|TRBJ2-3|-|TRBV28
CASSWAGRGTDTQYF
TGTGCCAGCAGTTGGGCGGGCAGGGGCACAGATACGCAGTATTTT
>-|TRBJ1-1|-|TRBV7-6
CASSLSSGNTEAFF
TGTGCCAGCAGCTTATCTAGTGGTAACACTGAAGCTTTCTTT
>-|TRBJ2-7|-|TRBV30
CAWNFPGILLGEQYF
TGTGCCTGGAATTTCCCCGGGATTCTCCTGGGCGAGCAGTACTTC
>-|TRBJ2-2|-|TRBV4-1
CASRDHRNPGELFF
TGCGCCAGCAGGGACCACAGGAACCCCGGGGAGCTGTTTTTT
>TRBD1|TRBJ2-2|-|TRBV4-3
CASSQDYGRGLLFF
TGCGCCAGCAGCCAAGATTATGGCAGGGGGCTGCTGTTTTTT
>-|TRBJ1-2|-|TRBV7-9
CASSLGVGGVENGYTF
TGTGCCAGCAGCTTAGGAGTAGGAGGTGTGGAAAATGGCTACACCTTC
>TRBD1|TRBJ1-2|few|TRBV20-1
CSAGTDGYTF
TGCAGTGCGGGGACAGACGGCTACACCTTC